This is a list of T cell receptor beta chains from one sample in a study of blood T cell repertoires in COVID-19. The method was immunoSEQ multiplex PCR; TCRdb's version includes in-frame clones alone and lacks a portion of them. The data show around 120,000 clones, with about 80% seen just once and about 25% held by the top ten. Material for sequencing was peripheral blood. These TCRs come from a human donor in a cohort sampled during active COVID-19. Both conserved end residues are part of each CDR3. Fields, in order: J gene, D gene, clone size, V gene, CDR3 DNA, CDR3 protein. The D gene is left open where the match is weak. Clone size is given for some rows only: seen once, a few or many times, or a class if the clone is expanded.

>TRBJ2-1|TRBD2|.|TRBV24-1
TGTGCCACCAGTGTAATGAGCGGGGGCTACAATGAGCAGTTCTTC
CATSVMSGGYNEQFF
>TRBJ1-3|.|.|TRBV7-2
TGTGCCAGCAGCTTATATACAGGGTCGTATGATGGAAACACCATATATTTT
CASSLYTGSYDGNTIYF
>TRBJ2-2|.|many|TRBV27
TGTGCCAGCAGTTTCAGGTGGGACACCGGGGAGCTGTTTTTT
CASSFRWDTGELFF
>TRBJ1-3|.|few|TRBV11-3
TGTGCCAGCAGCTTAAGCGGGGCCTCTGGAAACACCATATATTTT
CASSLSGASGNTIYF
>TRBJ1-2|.|.|TRBV5-4
TGTGCCAGCAGGTTCCGGAGCAACTATGGCTACACCTTC
CASRFRSNYGYTF
>TRBJ2-7|.|.|TRBV6-5
TGTGCCAGCAGTTACTCGCAGGGATTGTCCTACGAGCAGTACTTC
CASSYSQGLSYEQYF
>TRBJ2-7|TRBD2|.|TRBV4-2
TGTGCCAGCAGCTCCCGGACTAGCGGCAATTACTACGAGCAGTACTTC
CASSSRTSGNYYEQYF
>TRBJ2-7|TRBD1|many|TRBV6-5
TGTGCCAGCAGTTCCCCCGGGACAGGGGTATACGAGCAGTACTTC
CASSSPGTGVYEQYF
>TRBJ1-4|.|.|TRBV19
TGTGCCAGTAGTCCCGGTGTTGGACAGCATAATGAAAAACTGTTTTTT
CASSPGVGQHNEKLFF
>TRBJ1-5|.|few|TRBV2
TGTGCCAGCTTGAGTTTACCTGGACTAAATCAGCCCCAGCATTTT
CASLSLPGLNQPQHF
>TRBJ1-6|.|.|TRBV4-3
TGCGCCAGCAGCCAAGTCCAGGGTTCACCCCTCCACTTT
CASSQVQGSPLHF
>TRBJ2-5|TRBD1|.|TRBV14
TGTGCCAGCAGCCATCTTACAGGGGGCGTTAGGACCCAGTACTTC
CASSHLTGGVRTQYF
>TRBJ2-5|.|.|TRBV5-5
TGTGCCAGCAGCTCGGACACCGGTGGTAAGGGGACCCAGTACTTC
CASSSDTGGKGTQYF
>TRBJ2-6|.|once|TRBV18
TGTGCCAGCTCGCTTAGTAAGAGCGGGGCCAACGTCCTGACTTTC
CASSLSKSGANVLTF
>TRBJ2-5|TRBD1|.|TRBV28
TGTGCCAGCAGTCTCTTACAGGGGGCCGAGACCCAGTACTTC
CASSLLQGAETQYF
>TRBJ1-2|TRBD1|.|TRBV18
TGTGCCAGCTCACAGGGACAGGAGAATGGCTACACCTTC
CASSQGQENGYTF
>TRBJ1-2|.|.|TRBV4-2
TGTGCCAGCAGCCAAGTAAGGTACCAGGGTGGCTACACCTTC
CASSQVRYQGGYTF
>TRBJ2-1|.|.|TRBV4-2
TGTGCCAGCAGCCAAGATCCCGGGGGATACAATGAGCAGTTCTTC
CASSQDPGGYNEQFF
>TRBJ2-2|.|.|TRBV27
TGTGCCAGCAGTTTTTCAGGAAGTACCGGGGAGCTGTTTTTT
CASSFSGSTGELFF
>TRBJ1-2|TRBD1|.|TRBV25-1
TGTGCCAGCAGTGTTCTGGACAGGGCTGGGTCTACCTATGGCTACACCTTC
CASSVLDRAGSTYGYTF
>TRBJ1-2|TRBD1|few|TRBV7-3
TGTGCCAGCAGTGACCGACAGGGTGGTGGCTACACCTTC
CASSDRQGGGYTF
>TRBJ2-7|TRBD2|.|TRBV4-1
TGCGCCAGCAGCCACCCCGGGACTAGCTACGAGCAGTACTTC
CASSHPGTSYEQYF
>TRBJ1-2|.|.|TRBV30
TGTGCCTGGAGTCCCAGGGGTGATGGCTACACCTTC
CAWSPRGDGYTF
>TRBJ1-2|TRBD1|.|TRBV4-3
TGCGCCAGCAGCCCGGGGACAGGGGTTAACTATGGCTACACCTTC
CASSPGTGVNYGYTF
>TRBJ1-3|.|.|TRBV7-8
TGTGCCAGCAGCTTAACGCCATTGACGGGGGCTGGAAACACCATATATTTT
CASSLTPLTGAGNTIYF
>TRBJ2-7|.|.|TRBV6-5
TGTGCCAGCAGCTGGGCCAGACAGGCCTCCTACGAGCAGTACTTC
CASSWARQASYEQYF
>TRBJ2-7|TRBD2|.|TRBV27
TGTGCCAGCAGCCGAGCGGGGGCCTACGAGCAGTACTTC
CASSRAGAYEQYF
>TRBJ2-1|TRBD1|.|TRBV19
TGTGCCAGTAGTACCCAACAGGGGGCATGGAACAATGAGCAGTTCTTC
CASSTQQGAWNNEQFF
>TRBJ2-4|TRBD1|once|TRBV7-3
TGTGCCAGCAGCTTAAGGGACAGGGACGACATTCAGTACTTC
CASSLRDRDDIQYF
>TRBJ2-7|.|.|TRBV28
TGTGCCAGCAGTTTCCCATTTAGAATCTCCTACGAGCAGTACTTC
CASSFPFRISYEQYF
>TRBJ2-1|.|.|TRBV27
TGTGCCAGCAGAAGAACACGGGGCTCCTACAATGAGCAGTTCTTC
CASRRTRGSYNEQFF
>TRBJ2-7|TRBD2|.|TRBV5-8
TGTGCCAGCAGCTTTGGGCGGGGGGGCTCCTACGAGCAGTACTTC
CASSFGRGGSYEQYF
>TRBJ2-3|TRBD2|.|TRBV27
TGTGCCAGCAGATCGATCTTAGCGGGAATGAGCACAGATACGCAGTATTTT
CASRSILAGMSTDTQYF
>TRBJ1-1|.|.|TRBV11-2
TGTGCCAGCAATCTAGGACACTTGGGCACTGAAGCTTTCTTT
CASNLGHLGTEAFF
>TRBJ1-2|.|.|TRBV7-2
TGTGCCAGCAGCCCTAGCAGGGGATACTATGGCTACACCTTC
CASSPSRGYYGYTF
>TRBJ2-6|.|.|TRBV11-2
TGTGCCAGCAGCTTAGTCGGGACAGGGGCCAACGTCCTGACTTTC
CASSLVGTGANVLTF
>TRBJ1-5|.|.|TRBV7-9
TGTGCCAGCAGCTTAAGTACAGGTGCTCAGCCCCAGCATTTT
CASSLSTGAQPQHF
>TRBJ1-6|TRBD1|.|TRBV19
TGTGCCAGTAGCCCCCGGACAGGCAGACAGAATTCACCCCTCCACTTT
CASSPRTGRQNSPLHF
>TRBJ1-2|.|.|TRBV4-3
TGCGCCAGCAGCCGTTCTGGAGGGGTCTATGGCTACACCTTC
CASSRSGGVYGYTF
>TRBJ2-2|TRBD2|once|TRBV11-1
TGTGCCAGCAATCGGAAGCGGGGAGTCGGGGAGCTGTTTTTT
CASNRKRGVGELFF
>TRBJ1-5|TRBD1|.|TRBV7-8
TGTGCCAGCAGCCTAGGACAGGTTCGGGTGGGTCAGCCCCAGCATTTT
CASSLGQVRVGQPQHF
>TRBJ2-5|.|once|TRBV19
TGTGCCAGTAGTTTGTGGACACAAGAGACCCAGTACTTC
CASSLWTQETQYF
>TRBJ1-4|.|few|TRBV6-5
TGTGCCAGCAGCGATACCGGGAGACGGGGGGAAAAACTGTTTTTT
CASSDTGRRGEKLFF
>TRBJ2-3|TRBD1|.|TRBV28
TGTGCCAGCAGGTGGGACAGGAGCACAGATACGCAGTATTTT
CASRWDRSTDTQYF
>TRBJ2-4|.|.|TRBV21-1
TGTGCCAGCAGCTTACCGGGACAGGGGTCTCGGGCGGCCCAAAACATTCAGTACTTC
CASSLPGQGSRAAQNIQYF
>TRBJ2-1|.|.|TRBV4-2
TGTGCCAGCAGCCCTCCCTCTTTTAATGAGCAGTTCTTC
CASSPPSFNEQFF
>TRBJ1-6|.|.|TRBV6-1
TGTGCCACCCAACCTCGGTATTATAATTCACCCCTCCACTTT
CATQPRYYNSPLHF
>TRBJ2-1|.|.|TRBV5-1
TGCGCCAGCAGCTTGGAGGCAGGGTACCACAATGAGCAGTTCTTC
CASSLEAGYHNEQFF
>TRBJ2-5|TRBD2|.|TRBV4-3
TGCGCCAGCAGCCAAGAGCCGGCGGGGGGTATGGAGACCCAGTACTTC
CASSQEPAGGMETQYF
>TRBJ2-3|TRBD2|.|TRBV11-2
TGTGCCAGCAGCTCGGGACTAGTACCAGATACGCAGTATTTT
CASSSGLVPDTQYF
>TRBJ1-2|TRBD1|.|TRBV2
TGTGCCAGCAACCCTTCCTACAGGGGATTGAATGGCTACACCTTC
CASNPSYRGLNGYTF
>TRBJ1-2|.|.|TRBV4-3
TGCGCCAGCAGCCAAGGGTTGGGGGGGGCGAACTATGGCTACACCTTC
CASSQGLGGANYGYTF
>TRBJ1-1|.|.|TRBV19
TGTGCCAGTAGTATGGACGCCCCCCGGGGGGGAGGATTGAACACTGAAGCTTTCTTT
CASSMDAPRGGGLNTEAFF
>TRBJ1-2|.|.|TRBV6-2/TRBV6-3
TGTGCCAGCAGTTACGTGGCAGCGGGCTACACCTTC
CASSYVAAGYTF
>TRBJ2-7|TRBD1|.|TRBV6-5
TGTGCCAGCAGTCCACTTCAGGGGGACCACGAGCAGTACTTC
CASSPLQGDHEQYF
>TRBJ1-1|TRBD1|.|TRBV27
TGTGCCAGCAGATACCGACAGGGAGGAATCATGAACACTGAAGCTTTCTTT
CASRYRQGGIMNTEAFF